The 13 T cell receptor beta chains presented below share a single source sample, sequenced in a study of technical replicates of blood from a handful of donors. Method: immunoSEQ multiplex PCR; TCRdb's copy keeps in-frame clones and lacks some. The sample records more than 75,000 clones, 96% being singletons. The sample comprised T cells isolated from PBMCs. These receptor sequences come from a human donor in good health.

The CDR3 reads CASSPFRAKNIQYF. In DNA form, the CDR3 reads TGTGCCAGCAGCCCGTTTCGTGCCAAAAACATTCAGTACTTC. J is TRBJ2-4 and V is TRBV9, with unresolved D. The V end lost 4 bases, the J end lost 1 base, and 9 bases lay between the germline ends. The CDR3 covers 14 residues. CDR1 is SGDLS and CDR2 is YYNGEE in the germline V gene.

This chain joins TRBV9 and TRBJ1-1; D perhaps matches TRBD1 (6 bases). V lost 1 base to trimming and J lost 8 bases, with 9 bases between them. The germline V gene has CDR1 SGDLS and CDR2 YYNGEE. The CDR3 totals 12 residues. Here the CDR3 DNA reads TGTGCCAGCAGCGTAACTGACAGGGAAGCTTTCTTT. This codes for CASSVTDREAFF.

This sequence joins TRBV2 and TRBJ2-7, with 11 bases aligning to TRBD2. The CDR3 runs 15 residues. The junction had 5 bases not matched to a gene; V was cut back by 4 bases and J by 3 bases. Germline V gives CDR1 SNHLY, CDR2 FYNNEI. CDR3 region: CASSGLAGGSYEQYF. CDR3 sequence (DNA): TGTGCCAGCAGTGGGCTAGCGGGAGGTAGCTACGAGCAGTACTTC.

The CDR3 reads CASSSPLRVVNTEAFF. CDR3 bases: TGTGCCAGTAGTAGTCCCTTGAGGGTTGTGAACACTGAAGCTTTCTTT. This rearrangement joins TRBV19 to TRBJ1-1; D remains unclear. V was pared by 4 bases and J by 0 bases, with 15 bases between. The CDR3 runs to 16 residues. CDR1 LNHDA and CDR2 SQIVND come from the germline V gene (reference sequence).

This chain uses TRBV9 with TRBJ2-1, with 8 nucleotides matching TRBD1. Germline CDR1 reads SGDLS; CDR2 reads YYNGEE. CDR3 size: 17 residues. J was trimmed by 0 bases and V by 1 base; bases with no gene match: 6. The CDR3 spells CASSVQTGTGSYNEQFF. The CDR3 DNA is TGTGCCAGCAGCGTACAAACCGGGACAGGCTCCTACAATGAGCAGTTCTTC.

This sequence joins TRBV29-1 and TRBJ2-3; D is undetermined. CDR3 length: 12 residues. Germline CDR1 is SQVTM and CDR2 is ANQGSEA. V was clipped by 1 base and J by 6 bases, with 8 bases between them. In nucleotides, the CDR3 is TGCAGCGTTGAAGGTCTCGGGGATACGCAGTATTTT. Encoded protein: CSVEGLGDTQYF.

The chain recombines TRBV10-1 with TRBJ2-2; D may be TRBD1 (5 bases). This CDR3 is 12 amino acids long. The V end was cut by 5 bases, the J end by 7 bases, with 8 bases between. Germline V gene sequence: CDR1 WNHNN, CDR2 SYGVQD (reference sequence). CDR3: CASSRGGGELFF. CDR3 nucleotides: TGCGCCAGCAGTAGGGGTGGCGGGGAGCTGTTTTTT.

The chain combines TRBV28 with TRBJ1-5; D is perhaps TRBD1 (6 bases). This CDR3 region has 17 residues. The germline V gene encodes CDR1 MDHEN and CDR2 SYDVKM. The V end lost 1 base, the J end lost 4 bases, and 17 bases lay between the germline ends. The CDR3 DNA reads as TGTGCCAGCAGTTTATCTTTTGGGACAAAAAAGAATCAGCCCCAGCATTTT. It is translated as CASSLSFGTKKNQPQHF. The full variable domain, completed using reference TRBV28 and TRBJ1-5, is DVKVTQSSRYLVKRTGEKVFLECVQDMDHENMFWYRQDPGLGLRLIYFSYDVKMKEKGDIPEGYSVSREKKERFSLILESASTNQTSMYLCASSLSFGTKKNQPQHFGDGTRLSIL.

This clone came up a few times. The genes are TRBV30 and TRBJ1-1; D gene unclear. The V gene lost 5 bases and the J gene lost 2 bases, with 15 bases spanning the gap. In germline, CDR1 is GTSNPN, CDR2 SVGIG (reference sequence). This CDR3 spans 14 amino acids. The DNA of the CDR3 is TGTGCCTGGGTCCCTCTTCGGTATAACACTGAAGCTTTCTTT. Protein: CAWVPLRYNTEAFF.

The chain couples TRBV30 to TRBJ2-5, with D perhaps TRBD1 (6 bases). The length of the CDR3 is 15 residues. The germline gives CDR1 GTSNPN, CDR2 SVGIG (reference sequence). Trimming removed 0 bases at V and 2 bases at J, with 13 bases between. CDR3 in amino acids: CAWSVTRTVQETQYF. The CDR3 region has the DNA TGTGCCTGGAGTGTAACCCGGACAGTTCAAGAGACCCAGTACTTC.

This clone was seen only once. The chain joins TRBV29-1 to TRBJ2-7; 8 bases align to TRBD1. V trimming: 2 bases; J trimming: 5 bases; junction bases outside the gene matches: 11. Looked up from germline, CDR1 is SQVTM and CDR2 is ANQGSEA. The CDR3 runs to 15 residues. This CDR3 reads CSVETSGTGRDEQYF. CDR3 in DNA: TGCAGCGTTGAAACCTCCGGGACAGGACGGGACGAGCAGTACTTC.

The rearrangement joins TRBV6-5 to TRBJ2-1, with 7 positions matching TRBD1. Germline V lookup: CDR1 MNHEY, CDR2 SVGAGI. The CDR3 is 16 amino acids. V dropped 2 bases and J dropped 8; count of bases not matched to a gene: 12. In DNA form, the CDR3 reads TGTGCCAGCAGTTACGACAGGGATAGTGAGTACGATGAGCAGTTCTTC. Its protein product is CASSYDRDSEYDEQFF.

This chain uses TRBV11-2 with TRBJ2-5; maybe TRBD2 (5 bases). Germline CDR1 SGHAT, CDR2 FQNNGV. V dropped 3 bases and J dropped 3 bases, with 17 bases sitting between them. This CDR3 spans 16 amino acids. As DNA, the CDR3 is TGTGCCAGCAGCTTCCCGCTTGGCGGGTGGGAAGAGACCCAGTACTTC. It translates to CASSFPLGGWEETQYF. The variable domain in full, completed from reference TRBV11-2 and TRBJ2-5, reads EAGVAQSPRYKIIEKRQSVAFWCNPISGHATLYWYQQILGQGPKLLIQFQNNGVVDDSQLPKDRFSAERLKGVDSTLKIQPAKLEDSAVYLCASSFPLGGWEETQYFGPGTRLLVL.